This note documents a single T cell receptor beta chain sequence. This sample was taken from a study of blood T cell repertoires in COVID-19. Across the whole study: From T cells, B-cell-depleted T cells, or PBMCs came the material, which was cDNA or gDNA.

Generated by immunoSEQ multiplex PCR, the TCRdb table keeps only in-frame clones and is missing some. The table shows about 130,000 clones, with about 93% occurring only once. In Seattle, patients joined the study during active infection and were tracked longitudinally. The CDR3 is 16 residues long. The V gene's germline CDR1 is SQVTM and CDR2 ANQGSEA. Germline trimming cut 5 bases from V and 0 bases from J; bases unmatched to any gene: 9. This clonotype was sampled from a man aged 50 to 59 with COVID-19, enrolled during active disease. Specimen: peripheral blood. J is TRBJ2-1 and V is TRBV29-1; TRBD2 matches 8 bases. The CDR3 DNA follows: TGCAGCGTTTCTGGACTAGCAGGTAGCTCCTACAATGAGCAGTTCTTC. Amino acid sequence: CSVSGLAGSSYNEQFF.